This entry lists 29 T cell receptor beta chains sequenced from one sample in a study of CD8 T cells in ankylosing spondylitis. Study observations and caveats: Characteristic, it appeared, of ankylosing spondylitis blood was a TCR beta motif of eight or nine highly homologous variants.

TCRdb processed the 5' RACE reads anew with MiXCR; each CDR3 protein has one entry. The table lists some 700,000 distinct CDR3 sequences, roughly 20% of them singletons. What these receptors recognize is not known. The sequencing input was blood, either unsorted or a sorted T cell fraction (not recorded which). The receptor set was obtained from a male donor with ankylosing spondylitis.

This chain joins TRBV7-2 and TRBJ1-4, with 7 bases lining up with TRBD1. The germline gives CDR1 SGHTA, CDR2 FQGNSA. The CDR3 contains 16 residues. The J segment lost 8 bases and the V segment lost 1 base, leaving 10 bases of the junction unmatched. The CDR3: CASSLVAGGNYEKLFF. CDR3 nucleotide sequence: TGTGCCAGCAGCTTAGTAGCAGGGGGGAATTACGAAAAACTGTTTTTT.

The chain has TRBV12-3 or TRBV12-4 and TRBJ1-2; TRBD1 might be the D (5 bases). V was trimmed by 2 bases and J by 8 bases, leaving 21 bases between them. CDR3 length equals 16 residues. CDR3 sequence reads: CASSLWGTAYNGGYTF. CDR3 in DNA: TGTGCCAGCAGTTTATGGGGGACGGCCTATAATGGGGGCTACACCTTC.

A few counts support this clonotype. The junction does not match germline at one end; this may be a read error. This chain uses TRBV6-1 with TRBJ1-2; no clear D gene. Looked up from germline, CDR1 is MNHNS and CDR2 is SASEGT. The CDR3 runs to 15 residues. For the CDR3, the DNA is TGTGCCAGCTGTGAAGCGCGCGGCGTTAACTATGGCTACACCTTC. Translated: CASCEARGVNYGYTF.

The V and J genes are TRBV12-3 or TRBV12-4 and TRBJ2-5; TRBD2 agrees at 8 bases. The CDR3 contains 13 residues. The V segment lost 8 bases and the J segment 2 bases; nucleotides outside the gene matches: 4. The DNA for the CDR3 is TGTGCCAGCCGGGGGGGGTGGCAAGAGACCCAGTACTTC. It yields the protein CASRGGWQETQYF.

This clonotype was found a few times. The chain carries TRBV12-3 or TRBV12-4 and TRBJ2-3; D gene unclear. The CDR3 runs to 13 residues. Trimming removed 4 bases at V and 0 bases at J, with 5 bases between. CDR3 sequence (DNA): TGTGCCAGCAGTTCCCAAAGCACAGATACGCAGTATTTT. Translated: CASSSQSTDTQYF.

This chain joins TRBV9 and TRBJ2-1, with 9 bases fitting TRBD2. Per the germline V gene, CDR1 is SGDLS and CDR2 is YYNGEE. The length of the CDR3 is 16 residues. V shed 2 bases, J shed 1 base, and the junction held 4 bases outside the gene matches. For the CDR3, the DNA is TGTGCCAGCAGCGTCGCGGGAGGGGCTTCCTACAATGAGCAGTTCTTC. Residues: CASSVAGGASYNEQFF.

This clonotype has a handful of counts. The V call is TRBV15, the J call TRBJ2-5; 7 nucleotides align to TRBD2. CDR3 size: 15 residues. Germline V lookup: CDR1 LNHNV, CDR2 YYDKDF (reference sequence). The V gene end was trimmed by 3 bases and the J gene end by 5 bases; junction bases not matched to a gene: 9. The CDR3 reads CATSSPRTSRETQYF. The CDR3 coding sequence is TGTGCCACCAGCAGCCCGAGGACTAGTCGCGAGACCCAGTACTTC. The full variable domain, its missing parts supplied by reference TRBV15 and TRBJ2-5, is DAMVIQNPRYQVTQFGKPVTLSCSQTLNHNVMYWYQQKSSQAPKLLFHYYDKDFNNEADTPDNFQSRRPNTSFCFLDIRSPGLGDTAMYLCATSSPRTSRETQYFGPGTRLLVL.

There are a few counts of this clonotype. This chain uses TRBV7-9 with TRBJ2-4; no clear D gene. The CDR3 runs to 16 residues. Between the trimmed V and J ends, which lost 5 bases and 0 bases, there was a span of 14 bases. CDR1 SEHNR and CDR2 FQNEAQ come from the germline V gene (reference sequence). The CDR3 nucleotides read TGTGCCAGCAGCCCTCAAGAAGGCATAGCCAAAAACATTCAGTACTTC. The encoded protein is CASSPQEGIAKNIQYF.

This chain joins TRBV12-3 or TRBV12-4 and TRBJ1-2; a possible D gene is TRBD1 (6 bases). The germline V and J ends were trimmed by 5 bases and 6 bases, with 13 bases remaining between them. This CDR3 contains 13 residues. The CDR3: CASSNTGLNGYTF. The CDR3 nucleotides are TGTGCCAGCAGTAACACAGGGTTGAATGGCTACACCTTC.

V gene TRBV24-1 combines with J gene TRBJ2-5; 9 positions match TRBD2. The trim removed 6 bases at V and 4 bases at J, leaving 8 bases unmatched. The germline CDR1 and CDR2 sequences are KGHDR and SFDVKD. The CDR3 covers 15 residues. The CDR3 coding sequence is TGTGCCACCAGTCTGGGGCTAGCGGGACTAGAGACCCAGTACTTC. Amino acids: CATSLGLAGLETQYF.

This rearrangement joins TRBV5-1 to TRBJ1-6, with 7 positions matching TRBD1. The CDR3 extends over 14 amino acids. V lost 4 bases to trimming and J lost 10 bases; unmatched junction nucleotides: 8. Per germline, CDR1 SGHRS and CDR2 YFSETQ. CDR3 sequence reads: CASSLNRGGSPLHF. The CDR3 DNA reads TGCGCCAGCAGCCTGAACAGGGGAGGGTCACCCCTCCACTTT.

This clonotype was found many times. CDR3 protein: CSVDKNTEAFF. Here the CDR3 DNA reads TGCAGCGTTGACAAGAACACTGAAGCTTTCTTT. The rearrangement uses TRBV29-1 and TRBJ1-1; D uncertain. V was clipped by 3 bases and J by 1 base, with 3 bases between them. Germline CDR1 SQVTM, CDR2 ANQGSEA. This CDR3 is 11 amino acids long.

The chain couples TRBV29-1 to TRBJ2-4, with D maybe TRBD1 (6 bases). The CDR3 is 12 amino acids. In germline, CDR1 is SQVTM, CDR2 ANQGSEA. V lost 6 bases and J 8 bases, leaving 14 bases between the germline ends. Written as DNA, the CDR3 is TGCAGCGTCCAGACAAAGGGGGACATTCAGTACTTC. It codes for CSVQTKGDIQYF.

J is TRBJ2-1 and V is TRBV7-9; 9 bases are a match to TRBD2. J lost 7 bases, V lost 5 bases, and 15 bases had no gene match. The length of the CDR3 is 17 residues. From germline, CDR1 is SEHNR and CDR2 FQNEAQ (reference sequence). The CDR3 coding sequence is TGTGCCAGCAGCGTGCAGGGTAGCGGGAGTAGGGGGAATGAGCAGTTCTTC. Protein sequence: CASSVQGSGSRGNEQFF.

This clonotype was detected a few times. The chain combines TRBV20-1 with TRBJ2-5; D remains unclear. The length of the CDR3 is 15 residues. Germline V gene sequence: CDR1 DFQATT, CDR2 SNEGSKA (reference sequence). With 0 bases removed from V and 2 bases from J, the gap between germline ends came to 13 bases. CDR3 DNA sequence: TGCAGTGCTAGAGATTCGAGAACTCCGCAAGAGACCCAGTACTTC. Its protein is CSARDSRTPQETQYF.

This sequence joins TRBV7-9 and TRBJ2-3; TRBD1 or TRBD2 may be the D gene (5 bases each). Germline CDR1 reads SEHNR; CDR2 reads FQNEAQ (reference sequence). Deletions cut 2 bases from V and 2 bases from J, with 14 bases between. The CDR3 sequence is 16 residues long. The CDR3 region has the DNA TGTGCCAGCAGCTTACTGTTGGGGGAATTCACAGATACGCAGTATTTT. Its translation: CASSLLLGEFTDTQYF. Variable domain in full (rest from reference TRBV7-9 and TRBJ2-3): DTGVSQNPRHKITKRGQNVTFRCDPISEHNRLYWYRQTLGQGPEFLTYFQNEAQLEKSRLLSDRFSAERPKGSFSTLEIQRTEQGDSAMYLCASSLLLGEFTDTQYFGPGTRLTVL.

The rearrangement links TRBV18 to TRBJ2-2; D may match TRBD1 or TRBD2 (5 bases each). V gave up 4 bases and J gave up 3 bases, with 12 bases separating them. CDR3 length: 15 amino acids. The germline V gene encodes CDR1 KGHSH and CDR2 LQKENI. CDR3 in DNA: TGTGCCAGCTCACTCGCGCCGGGGCACACCGGGGAGCTGTTTTTT. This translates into CASSLAPGHTGELFF.

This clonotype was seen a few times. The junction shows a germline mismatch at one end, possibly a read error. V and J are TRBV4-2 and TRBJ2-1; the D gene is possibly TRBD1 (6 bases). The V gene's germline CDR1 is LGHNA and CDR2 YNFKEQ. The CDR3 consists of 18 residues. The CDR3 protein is CANSQDVGGQGIGNEQFF. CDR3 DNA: TGTGCCAACAGCCAAGATGTGGGCGGGCAGGGGATCGGCAATGAGCAGTTCTTC.

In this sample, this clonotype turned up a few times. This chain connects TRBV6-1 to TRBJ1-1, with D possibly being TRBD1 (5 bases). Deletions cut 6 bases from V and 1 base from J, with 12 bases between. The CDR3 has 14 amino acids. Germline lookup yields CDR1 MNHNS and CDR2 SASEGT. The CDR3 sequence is CASRQTGPNTEAFF. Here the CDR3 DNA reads TGTGCCAGCAGGCAAACGGGGCCGAACACTGAAGCTTTCTTT.

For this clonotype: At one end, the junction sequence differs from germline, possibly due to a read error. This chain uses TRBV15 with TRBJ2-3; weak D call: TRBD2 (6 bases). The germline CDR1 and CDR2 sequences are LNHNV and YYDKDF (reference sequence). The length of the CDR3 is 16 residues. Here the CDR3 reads CATSRDTSRSTDTLYF. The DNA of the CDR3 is TGTGCCACCAGCAGAGATACTAGCCGCAGCACAGATACGCTGTATTTT. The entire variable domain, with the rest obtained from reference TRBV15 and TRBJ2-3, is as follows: DAMVIQNPRYQVTQFGKPVTLSCSQTLNHNVMYWYQQKSSQAPKLLFHYYDKDFNNEADTPDNFQSRRPNTSFCFLDIRSPGLGDTAMYLCATSRDTSRSTDTLYFGPGTRLTVL.

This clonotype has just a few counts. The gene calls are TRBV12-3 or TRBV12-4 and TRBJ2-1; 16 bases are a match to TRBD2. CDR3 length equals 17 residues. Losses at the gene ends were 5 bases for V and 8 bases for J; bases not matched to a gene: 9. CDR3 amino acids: CASSPSGLAGGSDEQFF. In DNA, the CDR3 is TGTGCCAGCAGTCCCTCGGGACTAGCGGGAGGGTCGGATGAGCAGTTCTTC.

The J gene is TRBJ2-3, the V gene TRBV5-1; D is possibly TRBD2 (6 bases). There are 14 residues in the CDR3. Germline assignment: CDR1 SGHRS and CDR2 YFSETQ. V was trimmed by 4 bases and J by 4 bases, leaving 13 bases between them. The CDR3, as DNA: TGCGCCAGCAGCCTCCGACTAGGGGCAGATACGCAGTATTTT. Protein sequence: CASSLRLGADTQYF.

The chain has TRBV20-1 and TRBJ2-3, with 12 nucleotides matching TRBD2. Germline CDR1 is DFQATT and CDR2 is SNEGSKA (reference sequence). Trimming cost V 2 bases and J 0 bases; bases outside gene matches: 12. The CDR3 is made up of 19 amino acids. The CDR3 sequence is CSARPILGLAGPSTDTQYF. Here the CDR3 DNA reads TGCAGTGCTAGACCCATCCTAGGACTAGCGGGGCCAAGCACAGATACGCAGTATTTT.

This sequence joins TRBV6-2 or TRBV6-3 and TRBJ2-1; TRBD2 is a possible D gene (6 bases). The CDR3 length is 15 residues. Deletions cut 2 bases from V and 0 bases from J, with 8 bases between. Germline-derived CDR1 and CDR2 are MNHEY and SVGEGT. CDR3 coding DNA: TGTGCCAGCAGTTACCTAGCGCCCTCCTACAATGAGCAGTTCTTC. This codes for CASSYLAPSYNEQFF.

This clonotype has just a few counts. The CDR3 protein is CASSLYAGGYNEQFF. DNA for the CDR3: TGTGCCAGCAGCCTCTATGCGGGAGGGTACAATGAGCAGTTCTTC. This rearrangement joins TRBV7-2 to TRBJ2-1; 9 positions agree with TRBD2. Trimming removed 5 bases from V and 4 bases from J; junction bases left unmatched: 6. Germline V gene lookup returns CDR1 SGHTA and CDR2 FQGNSA. CDR3 length: 15 residues. Using reference TRBV7-2 and TRBJ2-1 for the parts outside the CDR3, the full variable domain is GAGVSQSPSNKVTEKGKDVELRCDPISGHTALYWYRQSLGQGLEFLIYFQGNSAPDKSGLPSDRFSAERTGGSVSTLTIQRTQQEDSAVYLCASSLYAGGYNEQFFGPGTRLTVL.

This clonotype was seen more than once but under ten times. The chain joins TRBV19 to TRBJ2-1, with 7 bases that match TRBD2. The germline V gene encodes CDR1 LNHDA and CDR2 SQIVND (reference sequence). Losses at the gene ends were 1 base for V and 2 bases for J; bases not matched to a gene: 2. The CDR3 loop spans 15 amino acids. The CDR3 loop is CASSIGDYTYNEQFF. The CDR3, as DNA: TGTGCCAGTAGTATAGGGGACTACACCTACAATGAGCAGTTCTTC.

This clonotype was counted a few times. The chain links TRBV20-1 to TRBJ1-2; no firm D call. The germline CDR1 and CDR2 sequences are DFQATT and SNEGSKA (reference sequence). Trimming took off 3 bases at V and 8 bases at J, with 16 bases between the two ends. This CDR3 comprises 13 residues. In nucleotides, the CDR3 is TGCAGTGCTAGTGGCTCCAGGACCGGAGGCTACACCTTC. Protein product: CSASGSRTGGYTF.

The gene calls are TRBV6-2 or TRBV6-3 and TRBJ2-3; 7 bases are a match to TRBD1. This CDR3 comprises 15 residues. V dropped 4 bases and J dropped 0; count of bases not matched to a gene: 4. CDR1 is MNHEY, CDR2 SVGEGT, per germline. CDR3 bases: TGTGCCAGCAGTTGGGAGACAGGGAGCACAGATACGCAGTATTTT. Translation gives CASSWETGSTDTQYF.

The CDR3 bases are TGTGCCAGCAGCTCGGGACAGGGGGTCTCCAATGAGCAGTTCTTC. Amino acids: CASSSGQGVSNEQFF. The chain combines TRBV11-2 with TRBJ2-1; 11 bases are a match to TRBD1. Germline lookup yields CDR1 SGHAT and CDR2 FQNNGV. The CDR3 runs 15 residues. Losses at the gene ends were 4 bases for V and 6 bases for J; bases not matched to a gene: 5.